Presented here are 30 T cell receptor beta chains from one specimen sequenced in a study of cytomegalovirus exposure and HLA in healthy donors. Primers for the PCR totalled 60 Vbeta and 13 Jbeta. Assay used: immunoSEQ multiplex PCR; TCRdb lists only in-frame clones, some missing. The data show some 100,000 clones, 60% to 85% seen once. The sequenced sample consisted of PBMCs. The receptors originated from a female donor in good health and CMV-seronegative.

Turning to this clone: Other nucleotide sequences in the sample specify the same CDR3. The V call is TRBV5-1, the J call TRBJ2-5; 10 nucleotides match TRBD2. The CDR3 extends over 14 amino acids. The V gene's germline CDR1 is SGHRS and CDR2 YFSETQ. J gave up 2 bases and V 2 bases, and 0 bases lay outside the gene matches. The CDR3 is CASSLAGGQETQYF. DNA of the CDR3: TGCGCCAGCAGCTTAGCGGGGGGGCAAGAGACCCAGTACTTC.

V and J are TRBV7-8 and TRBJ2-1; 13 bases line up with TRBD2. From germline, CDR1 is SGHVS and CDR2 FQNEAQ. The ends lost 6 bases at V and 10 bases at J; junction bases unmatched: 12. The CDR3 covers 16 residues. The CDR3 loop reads CASRETSGGPIPEQFF. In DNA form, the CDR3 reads TGTGCCAGCAGGGAGACTAGCGGGGGGCCCATTCCAGAGCAGTTCTTC.

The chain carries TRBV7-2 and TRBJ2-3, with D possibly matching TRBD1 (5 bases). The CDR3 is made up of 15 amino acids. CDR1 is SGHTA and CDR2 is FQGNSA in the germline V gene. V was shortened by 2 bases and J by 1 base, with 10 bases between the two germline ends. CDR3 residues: CASSLQGGRTDTQYF. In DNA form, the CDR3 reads TGTGCCAGCAGCTTACAGGGCGGCCGCACAGATACGCAGTATTTT.

The CDR3 protein is CSVVVGPISSGNTIYF. CDR3 DNA sequence: TGCAGCGTTGTAGTGGGGCCTATTTCTTCTGGAAACACCATATATTTT. The V and J genes are TRBV29-1 and TRBJ1-3; D is possibly TRBD1 (5 bases). This CDR3 has 16 residues. Trimming took 4 bases from V and 1 from J, leaving 17 bases between them. Germline V gives CDR1 SQVTM, CDR2 ANQGSEA.

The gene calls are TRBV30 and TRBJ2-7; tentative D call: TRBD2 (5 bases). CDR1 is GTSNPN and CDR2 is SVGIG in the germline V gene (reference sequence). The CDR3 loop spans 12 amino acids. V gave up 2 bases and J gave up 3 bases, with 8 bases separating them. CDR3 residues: CAWSPGDYEQYF. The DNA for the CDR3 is TGTGCCTGGAGTCCCGGGGACTACGAGCAGTACTTC.

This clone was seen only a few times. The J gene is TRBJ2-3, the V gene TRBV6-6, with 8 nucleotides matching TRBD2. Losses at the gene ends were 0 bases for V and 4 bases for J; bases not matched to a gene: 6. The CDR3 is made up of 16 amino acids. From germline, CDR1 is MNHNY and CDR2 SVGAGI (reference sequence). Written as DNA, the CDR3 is TGTGCCAGCAGTTACTCTTGGCGGGGGGTCTCAGATACGCAGTATTTT. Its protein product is CASSYSWRGVSDTQYF.

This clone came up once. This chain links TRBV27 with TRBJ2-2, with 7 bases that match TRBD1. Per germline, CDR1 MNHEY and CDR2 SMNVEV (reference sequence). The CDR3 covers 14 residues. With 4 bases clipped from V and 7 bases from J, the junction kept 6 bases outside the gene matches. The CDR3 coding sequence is TGTGCCAGCAGTTGGGGACAGCAGTACGGGGAGCTGTTTTTT. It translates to CASSWGQQYGELFF.

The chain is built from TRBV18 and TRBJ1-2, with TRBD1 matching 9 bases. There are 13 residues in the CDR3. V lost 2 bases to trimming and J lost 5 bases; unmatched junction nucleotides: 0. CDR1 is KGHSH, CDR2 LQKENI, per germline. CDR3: CASSPGTGYGYTF. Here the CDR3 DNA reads TGTGCCAGCTCACCAGGGACAGGGTATGGCTACACCTTC. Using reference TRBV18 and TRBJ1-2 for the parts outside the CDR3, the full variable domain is NAGVMQNPRHLVRRRGQEARLRCSPMKGHSHVYWYRQLPEEGLKFMVYLQKENIIDESGMPKERFSAEFPKEGPSILRIQQVVRGDSAAYFCASSPGTGYGYTFGSGTRLTVV.

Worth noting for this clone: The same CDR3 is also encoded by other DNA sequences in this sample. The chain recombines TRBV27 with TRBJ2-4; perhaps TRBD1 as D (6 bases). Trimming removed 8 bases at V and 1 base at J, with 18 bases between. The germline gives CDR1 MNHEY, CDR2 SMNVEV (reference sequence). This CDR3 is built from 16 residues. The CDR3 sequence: CASSLGRGFAKNIQYF. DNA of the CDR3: TGTGCCAGCTCCCTTGGCAGGGGTTTTGCCAAAAACATTCAGTACTTC.

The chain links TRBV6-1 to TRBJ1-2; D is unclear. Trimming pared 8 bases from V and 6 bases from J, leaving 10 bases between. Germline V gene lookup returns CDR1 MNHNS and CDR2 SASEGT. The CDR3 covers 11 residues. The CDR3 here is CASEYYDGYTF. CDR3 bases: TGTGCCAGCGAGTATTACGATGGCTACACCTTC.

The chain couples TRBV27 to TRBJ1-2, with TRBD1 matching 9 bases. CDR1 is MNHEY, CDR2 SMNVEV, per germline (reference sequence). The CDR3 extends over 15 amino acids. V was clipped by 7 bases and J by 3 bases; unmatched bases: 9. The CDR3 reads CASTLTGGADYGYTF. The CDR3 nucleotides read TGTGCCAGCACCCTAACAGGGGGCGCTGACTATGGCTACACCTTC.

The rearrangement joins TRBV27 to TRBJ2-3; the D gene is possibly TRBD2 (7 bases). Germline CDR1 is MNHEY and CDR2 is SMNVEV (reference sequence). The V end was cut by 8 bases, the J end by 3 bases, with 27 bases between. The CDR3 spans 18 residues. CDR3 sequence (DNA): TGTGCCAGCGCCCGCCCCGCGAGGGGGGGGTCACAGACAGATACGCAGTATTTT. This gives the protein CASARPARGGSQTDTQYF.

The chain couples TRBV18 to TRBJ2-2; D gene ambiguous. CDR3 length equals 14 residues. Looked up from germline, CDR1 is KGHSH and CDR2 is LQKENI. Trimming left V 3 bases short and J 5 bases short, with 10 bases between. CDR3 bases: TGTGCCAGCTCACCCTCTTATCCGACCGGGGAGCTGTTTTTT. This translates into CASSPSYPTGELFF.

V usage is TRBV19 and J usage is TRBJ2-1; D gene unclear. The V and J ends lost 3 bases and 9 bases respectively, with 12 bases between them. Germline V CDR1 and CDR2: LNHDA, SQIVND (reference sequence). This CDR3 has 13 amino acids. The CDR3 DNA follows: TGTGCCAGTAGTATTGCCAAGTGGAGTGAGCAGTTCTTC. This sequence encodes CASSIAKWSEQFF. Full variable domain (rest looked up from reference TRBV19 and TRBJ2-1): DGGITQSPKYLFRKEGQNVTLSCEQNLNHDAMYWYRQDPGQGLRLIYYSQIVNDFQKGDIAEGYSVSREKKESFPLTVTSAQKNPTAFYLCASSIAKWSEQFFGPGTRLTVL.

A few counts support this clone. The CDR3, as DNA: TGTGCCAGCTCCCCTCCAGGGGAGGAAAAACTGTTTTTT. As protein: CASSPPGEEKLFF. V gene TRBV18 combines with J gene TRBJ1-4, with D possibly being TRBD1 (6 bases). The CDR3 contains 13 residues. The V end lost 6 bases, the J end lost 8 bases, and 13 bases lay between the germline ends. Germline CDR1 is KGHSH and CDR2 is LQKENI.

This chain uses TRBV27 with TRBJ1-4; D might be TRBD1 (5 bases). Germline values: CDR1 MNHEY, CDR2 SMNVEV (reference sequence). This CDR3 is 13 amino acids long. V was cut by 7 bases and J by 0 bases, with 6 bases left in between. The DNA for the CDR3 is TGTGCCAGCAAGACAGCAACTAATGAAAAACTGTTTTTT. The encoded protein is CASKTATNEKLFF. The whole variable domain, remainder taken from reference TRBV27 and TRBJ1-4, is EAQVTQNPRYLITVTGKKLTVTCSQNMNHEYMSWYRQDPGLGLRQIYYSMNVEVTDKGDVPEGYKVSRKEKRNFPLILESPSPNQTSLYFCASKTATNEKLFFGSGTQLSVL.

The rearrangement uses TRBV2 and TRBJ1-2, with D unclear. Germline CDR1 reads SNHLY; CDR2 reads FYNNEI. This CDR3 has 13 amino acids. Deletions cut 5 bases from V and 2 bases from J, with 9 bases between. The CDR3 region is CASSFTGNYGYTF. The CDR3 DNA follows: TGTGCCAGCAGTTTCACGGGAAACTATGGCTACACCTTC.

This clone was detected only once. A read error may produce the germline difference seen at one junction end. The CDR3: CAISDPPIF. CDR3 nucleotide sequence: TGTGCCATCAGTGACCCCCCCATCTTC. The chain carries TRBV10-3 and TRBJ2-1; D is ambiguous. Looked up from germline, CDR1 is ENHRY and CDR2 is SYGVKD. This CDR3 region has 9 residues.

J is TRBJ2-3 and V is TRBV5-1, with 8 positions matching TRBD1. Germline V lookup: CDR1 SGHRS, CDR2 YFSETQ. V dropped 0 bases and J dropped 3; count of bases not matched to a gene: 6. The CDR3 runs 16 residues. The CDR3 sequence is CASSLVPRQGTDTQYF. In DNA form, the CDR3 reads TGCGCCAGCAGCTTGGTTCCGCGACAGGGGACAGATACGCAGTATTTT.

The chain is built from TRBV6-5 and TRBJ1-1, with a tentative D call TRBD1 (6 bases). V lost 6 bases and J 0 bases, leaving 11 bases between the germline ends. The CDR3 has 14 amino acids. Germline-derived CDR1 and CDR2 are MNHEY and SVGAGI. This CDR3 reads CASRHRALNTEAFF. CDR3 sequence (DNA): TGTGCCAGCAGGCACAGGGCTTTGAACACTGAAGCTTTCTTT.

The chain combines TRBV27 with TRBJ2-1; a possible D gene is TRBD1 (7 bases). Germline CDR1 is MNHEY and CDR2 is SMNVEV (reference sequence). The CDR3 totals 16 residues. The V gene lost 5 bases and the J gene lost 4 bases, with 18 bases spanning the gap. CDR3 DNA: TGTGCCAGCAGTAAACTCCAGGGGGGTCCTTACAATGAGCAGTTCTTC. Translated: CASSKLQGGPYNEQFF.

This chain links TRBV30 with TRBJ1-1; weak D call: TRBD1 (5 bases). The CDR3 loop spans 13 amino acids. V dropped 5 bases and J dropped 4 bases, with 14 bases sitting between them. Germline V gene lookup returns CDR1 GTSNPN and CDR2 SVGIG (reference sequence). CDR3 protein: CAWVTAWGTEAFF. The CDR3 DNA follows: TGTGCCTGGGTGACAGCCTGGGGCACTGAAGCTTTCTTT.

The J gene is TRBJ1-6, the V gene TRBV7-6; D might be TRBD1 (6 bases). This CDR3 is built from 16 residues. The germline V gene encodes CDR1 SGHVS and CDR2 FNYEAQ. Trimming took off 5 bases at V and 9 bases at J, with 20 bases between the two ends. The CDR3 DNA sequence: TGTGCCAGCAGCCCCTCGATCGCATTGACAGGTTCACCCCTCCACTTT. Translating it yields CASSPSIALTGSPLHF.

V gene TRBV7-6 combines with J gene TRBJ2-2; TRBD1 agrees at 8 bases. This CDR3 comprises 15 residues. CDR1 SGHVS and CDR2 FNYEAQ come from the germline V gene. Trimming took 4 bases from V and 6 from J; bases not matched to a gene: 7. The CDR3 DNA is TGTGCCAGCAGCTCGGGACAGGAGGGACCCGGGGAGCTGTTTTTT. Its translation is CASSSGQEGPGELFF. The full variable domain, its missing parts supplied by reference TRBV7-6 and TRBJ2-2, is GAGVSQSPRYKVTKRGQDVALRCDPISGHVSLYWYRQALGQGPEFLTYFNYEAQQDKSGLPNDRFSAERPEGSISTLTIQRTEQRDSAMYRCASSSGQEGPGELFFGEGSRLTVL.

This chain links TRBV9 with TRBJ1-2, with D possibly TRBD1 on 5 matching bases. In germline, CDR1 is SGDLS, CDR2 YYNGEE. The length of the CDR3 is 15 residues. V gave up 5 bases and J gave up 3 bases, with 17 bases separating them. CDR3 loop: CASSYTGGGDYGYTF. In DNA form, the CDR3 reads TGTGCCAGCAGTTATACCGGGGGAGGGGACTATGGCTACACCTTC.

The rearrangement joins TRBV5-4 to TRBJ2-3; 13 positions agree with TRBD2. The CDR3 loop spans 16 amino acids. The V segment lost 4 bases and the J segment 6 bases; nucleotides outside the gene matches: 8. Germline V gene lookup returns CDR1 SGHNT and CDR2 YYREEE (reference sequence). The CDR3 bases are TGTGCCAGCAGCCTAGGGACTAGCGGGGTTCAGGATACGCAGTATTTT. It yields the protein CASSLGTSGVQDTQYF.

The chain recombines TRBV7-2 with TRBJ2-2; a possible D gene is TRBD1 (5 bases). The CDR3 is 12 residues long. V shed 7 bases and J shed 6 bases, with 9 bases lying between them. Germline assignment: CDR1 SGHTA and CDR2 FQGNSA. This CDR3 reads CASTLGAGELFF. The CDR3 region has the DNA TGTGCCAGCACCCTAGGGGCCGGGGAGCTGTTTTTT.

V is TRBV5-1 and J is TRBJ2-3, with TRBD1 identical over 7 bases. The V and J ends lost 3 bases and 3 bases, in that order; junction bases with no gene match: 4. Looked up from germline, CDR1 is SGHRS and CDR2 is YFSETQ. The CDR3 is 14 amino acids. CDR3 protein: CASSSGTATDTQYF. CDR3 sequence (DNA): TGCGCCAGCAGCTCGGGGACAGCAACAGATACGCAGTATTTT.

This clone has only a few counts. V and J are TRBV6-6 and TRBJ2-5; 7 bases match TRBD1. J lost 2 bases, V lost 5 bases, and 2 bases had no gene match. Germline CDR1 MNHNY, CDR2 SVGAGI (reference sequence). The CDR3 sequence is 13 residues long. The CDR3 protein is CASSDREQETQYF. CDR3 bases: TGTGCCAGCAGTGACAGGGAACAAGAGACCCAGTACTTC.

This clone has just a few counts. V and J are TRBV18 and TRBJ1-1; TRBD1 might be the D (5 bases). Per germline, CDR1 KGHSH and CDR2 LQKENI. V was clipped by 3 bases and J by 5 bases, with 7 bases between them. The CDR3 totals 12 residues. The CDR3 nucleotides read TGTGCCAGCTCACCGCAGGGTACTGAAGCTTTCTTT. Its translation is CASSPQGTEAFF.